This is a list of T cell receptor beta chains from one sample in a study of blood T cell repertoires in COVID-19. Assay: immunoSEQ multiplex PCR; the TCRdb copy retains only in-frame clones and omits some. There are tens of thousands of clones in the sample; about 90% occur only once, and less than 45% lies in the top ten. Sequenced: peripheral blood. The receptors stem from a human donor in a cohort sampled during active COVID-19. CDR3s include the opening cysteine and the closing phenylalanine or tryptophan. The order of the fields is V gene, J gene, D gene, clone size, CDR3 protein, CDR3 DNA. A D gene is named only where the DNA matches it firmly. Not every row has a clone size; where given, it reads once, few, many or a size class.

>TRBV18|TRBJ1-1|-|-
CASSPTRQNTEAFF
TGTGCCAGCTCCCCCACGCGACAGAACACTGAAGCTTTCTTT
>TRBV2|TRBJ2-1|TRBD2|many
CASSEAAGGFYNEQFF
TGTGCCAGCAGTGAGGCAGCGGGAGGGTTCTACAATGAGCAGTTCTTC
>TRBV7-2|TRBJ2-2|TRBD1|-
CASSKGQGNTGELFF
TGTGCCAGCAGTAAAGGACAGGGGAACACCGGGGAGCTGTTTTTT
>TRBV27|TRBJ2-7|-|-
CASSLGPEYEQYF
TGTGCCAGCAGTTTGGGGCCCGAATACGAGCAGTACTTC
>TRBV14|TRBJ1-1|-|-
CASSLSNTEAFF
TGTGCCAGCAGCCTCTCGAACACTGAAGCTTTCTTT
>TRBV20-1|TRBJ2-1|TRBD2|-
CSAAGRNEQFF
TGCAGTGCTGCCGGGAGGAATGAGCAGTTCTTC
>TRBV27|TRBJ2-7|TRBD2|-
CASSLWREAEQYF
TGTGCCAGCAGTTTATGGCGGGAGGCCGAGCAGTACTTC
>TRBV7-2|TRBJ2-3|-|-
CASSLVPSVGPTDTQYF
TGTGCCAGCAGCTTGGTCCCTAGCGTTGGCCCCACAGATACGCAGTATTTT
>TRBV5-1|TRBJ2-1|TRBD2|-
CASSPGLAGGVDEQFF
TGCGCCAGCAGCCCGGGACTAGCGGGAGGAGTCGATGAGCAGTTCTTC
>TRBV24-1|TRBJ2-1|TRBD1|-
CATSDFAPGTGSYNEQFF
TGTGCCACCAGTGATTTCGCCCCCGGGACAGGGTCCTACAATGAGCAGTTCTTC
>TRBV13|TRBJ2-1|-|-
CASSSQLAPEEFF
TGTGCCAGCAGCTCCCAACTCGCTCCGGAGGAGTTCTTC
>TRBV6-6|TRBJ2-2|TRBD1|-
CASSGQGWELFF
TGTGCCAGCAGTGGACAGGGCTGGGAGCTGTTTTTT
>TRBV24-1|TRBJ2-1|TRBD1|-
CATSDPTGVNEQFF
TGTGCCACCAGTGATCCGACAGGGGTCAATGAGCAGTTCTTC
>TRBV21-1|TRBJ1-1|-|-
CASTDPEGQGCTEAFF
TGTGCCAGCACCGACCCTGAGGGACAGGGGTGTACTGAAGCTTTCTTT
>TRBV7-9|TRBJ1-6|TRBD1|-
CASSLEDRVFSPLHF
TGTGCCAGCAGCTTAGAGGACAGGGTTTTTTCACCCCTCCACTTT
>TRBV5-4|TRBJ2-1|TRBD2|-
CASSLEGLGREQFF
TGTGCCAGCAGCTTGGAGGGACTAGGTCGTGAGCAGTTCTTC
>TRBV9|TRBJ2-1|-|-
CASSVVVIATYNEQFF
TGTGCCAGCAGCGTAGTCGTAATAGCGACATACAATGAGCAGTTCTTC
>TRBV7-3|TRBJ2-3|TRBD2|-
CASSRTSERTDTQYF
TGTGCCAGCAGCCGGACTAGCGAACGCACAGATACGCAGTATTTT
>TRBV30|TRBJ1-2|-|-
CAWSVVRVRGYTF
TGTGCCTGGAGTGTTGTCAGGGTCCGGGGCTACACCTTC
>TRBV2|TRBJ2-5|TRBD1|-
CASSEGGQGGETQYF
TGTGCCAGCAGTGAGGGAGGACAGGGGGGAGAGACCCAGTACTTC
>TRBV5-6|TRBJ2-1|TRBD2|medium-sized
CASSLKAGGSYNEQFF
TGTGCCAGCAGCTTGAAAGCGGGGGGCTCCTACAATGAGCAGTTCTTC
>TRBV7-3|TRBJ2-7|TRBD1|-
CASSASPLTGGSYEQYF
TGTGCCAGCAGCGCATCGCCCTTAACAGGGGGATCCTACGAGCAGTACTTC
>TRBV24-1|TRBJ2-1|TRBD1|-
CATSDLTGQGYNEQFF
TGTGCCACCAGTGATTTGACGGGACAGGGATACAATGAGCAGTTCTTC
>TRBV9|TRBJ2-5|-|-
CASSVGPLASETQYF
TGTGCCAGCAGCGTAGGACCTCTAGCATCAGAGACCCAGTACTTC
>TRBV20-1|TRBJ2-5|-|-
CSARGSETQYF
TGCAGTGCTCGGGGGTCGGAGACCCAGTACTTC
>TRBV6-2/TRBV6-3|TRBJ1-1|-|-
CASSYSTEAFF
TGTGCCAGCAGTTACTCCACAGAAGCTTTCTTT
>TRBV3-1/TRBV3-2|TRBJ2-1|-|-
CASSQGEDEQFF
TGTGCCAGCAGCCAGGGGGAGGATGAGCAGTTCTTC
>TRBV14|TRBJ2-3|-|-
CASSRQYSGRDTQYF
TGTGCCAGCAGCCGACAGTATTCTGGGAGGGATACGCAGTATTTT
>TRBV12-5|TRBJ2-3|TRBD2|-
CASGLVLAGGPDTQYF
TGTGCTAGTGGTTTGGTTCTAGCGGGAGGGCCAGATACGCAGTATTTT
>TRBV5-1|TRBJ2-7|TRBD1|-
CASSLGQGRIVGGYEQYF
TGCGCCAGCAGCTTGGGACAGGGGAGGATAGTCGGAGGATACGAGCAGTACTTC
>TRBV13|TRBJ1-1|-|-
CASSLVRATEAFF
TGTGCCAGCAGCTTAGTGAGGGCCACTGAAGCTTTCTTT
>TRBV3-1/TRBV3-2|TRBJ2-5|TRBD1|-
CASSLNGGQGDF
TGTGCCAGCAGCCTAAACGGCGGACAGGGGGACTTC
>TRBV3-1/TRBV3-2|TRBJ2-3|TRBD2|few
CASSQAWTKTSGSTDTQYF
TGTGCCAGCAGCCAAGCTTGGACCAAAACTAGCGGTAGCACAGATACGCAGTATTTT
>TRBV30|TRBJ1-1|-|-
CAWSVQENTEAFF
TGTGCCTGGAGTGTACAGGAAAACACTGAAGCTTTCTTT
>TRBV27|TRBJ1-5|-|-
CASSLSRSWEANQPQHF
TGTGCCAGCAGTTTATCGAGGTCCTGGGAGGCCAATCAGCCCCAGCATTTT
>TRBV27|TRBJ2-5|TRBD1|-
CASTTGTGGSQETQYF
TGTGCCAGCACCACGGGGACAGGAGGATCCCAAGAGACCCAGTACTTC
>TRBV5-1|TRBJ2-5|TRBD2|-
CASSPGVAGGQETQYF
TGCGCCAGCAGCCCTGGGGTAGCGGGGGGCCAAGAGACCCAGTACTTC
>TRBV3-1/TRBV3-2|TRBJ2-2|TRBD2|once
CASSQVYETSNTGELFF
TGTGCCAGCAGCCAAGTGTACGAGACTAGCAACACCGGGGAGCTGTTTTTT
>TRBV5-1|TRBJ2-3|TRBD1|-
CASSSTGGSARETQYF
TGCGCCAGCAGCTCGACAGGGGGTAGCGCGAGGGAAACGCAGTATTTT
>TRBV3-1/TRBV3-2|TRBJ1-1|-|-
CASSPASFTEAFF
TGTGCCAGCAGCCCCGCCAGTTTCACTGAAGCTTTCTTT
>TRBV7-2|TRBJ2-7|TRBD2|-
CASSPSGIGSYEQYF
TGTGCCAGCAGCCCAAGCGGGATCGGGTCCTACGAGCAGTACTTC
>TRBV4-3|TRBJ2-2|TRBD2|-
CASSAGTQREVAGELFF
TGCGCCAGCAGCGCGGGGACCCAGCGGGAAGTAGCCGGGGAGCTGTTTTTT
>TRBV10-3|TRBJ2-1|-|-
CAISANREDEQFF
TGTGCCATCAGTGCGAACAGGGAAGATGAGCAGTTCTTC
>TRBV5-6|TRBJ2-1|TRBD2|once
CASSFGTSGYNEQFF
TGTGCCAGCAGCTTTGGCACTAGCGGTTACAATGAGCAGTTCTTC
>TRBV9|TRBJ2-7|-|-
CASSVELGDYEQYF
TGTGCCAGCAGCGTAGAGCTCGGGGACTACGAGCAGTACTTC
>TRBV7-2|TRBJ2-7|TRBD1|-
CASSLGAGGYEQYF
TGTGCCAGCAGCTTAGGGGCAGGGGGCTACGAGCAGTACTTC
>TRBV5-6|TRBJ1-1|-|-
CASSLPRGNTEAFF
TGTGCCAGCAGCCTACCCCGTGGTAACACTGAAGCTTTCTTT
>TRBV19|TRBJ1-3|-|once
CASRQGPYSGNTIYF
TGTGCCAGTAGACAGGGACCTTACTCTGGAAACACCATATATTTT
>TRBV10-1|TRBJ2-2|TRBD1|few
CASSDTGTGGARDTGELFF
TGCGCCAGCAGTGATACCGGGACAGGGGGCGCACGGGACACCGGGGAGCTGTTTTTT
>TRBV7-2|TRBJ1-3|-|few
CASSFSQLGDSLSGNTIYF
TGTGCCAGCAGCTTCTCCCAATTGGGGGACTCACTCTCTGGAAACACCATATATTTT
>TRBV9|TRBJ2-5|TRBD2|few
CASSFSGNNQETQYF
TGTGCCAGCTCCTTTAGCGGGAACAACCAAGAGACCCAGTACTTC
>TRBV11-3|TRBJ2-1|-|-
CASSRMRNEQFF
TGTGCCAGCAGCCGTATGAGGAATGAGCAGTTCTTC